This TCR beta chain was recorded in a study of chronic HIV infection and antiretroviral therapy. TCRdb recomputed calls from the 5' RACE reads with MiXCR, one row per CDR3 protein. The table lists 39,000 or so distinct CDR3 sequences, roughly 8.2% of them singletons, with under 3.5% in the top ten. Looked up from germline, CDR1 is SGHVS and CDR2 is FNYEAQ. This CDR3 comprises 18 residues. Between the trimmed V and J ends, which lost 1 base and 0 bases, there was a span of 15 bases. This clonotype was seen many times. Sequencing used peripheral blood. The chain carries TRBV7-6 and TRBJ1-4; D is unclear. This sequence originates from an adult who had HIV and had not received antiretroviral therapy, or was an uninfected healthy control (not recorded which). In nucleotides, the CDR3 is TGTGCCAGCAGCTTAGAGGGTGGGAGCCAGCCAACTAATGAAAAACTGTTTTTT. Residues: CASSLEGGSQPTNEKLFF.